Following are 5 T cell receptor beta chains from one sample sequenced in a study of CD8+CD57+ T cells in acquired aplastic anemia (dated by TCRdb to 2016 to 2019). The sequencer was an Illumina HiSeq 2000. Genomic DNA was used as template for profiling of TCR beta VDJ combinations and CDR3 sequences. The raw public data were reprocessed by TCRdb itself: fastp quality trimming at Q25, MiXCR clonotype calling, in-frame beta chains only. Identical CDR3 proteins give one entry, which carries the most common genes and DNA. The sample records some 150,000 distinct CDR3 sequences, 40% to 45% of which are singletons. Less than 8.5% of the sample is in the top ten clones. Sequenced input: sorted CD4+, CD8+, or CD8+CD57+ T cells (not recorded which) from PBMCs. These receptors all come from a human donor in good health, serving as a control.

Turning to this clonotype: This may come from a read error, since a much larger clone is one base off. The DNA for the CDR3 is TGTGCCAGCAGCCAAGGGGGGGGGGGAGAGACCCAGTACTTC. It codes for CASSQGGGGETQYF. The chain uses TRBV4-2 and TRBJ2-5; 7 positions match TRBD2. From germline, CDR1 is LGHNA and CDR2 YNFKEQ. The CDR3 has 14 amino acids. With V trimmed by 1 base and J by 4 bases, 3 bases remained unmatched.

Comment on this clonotype: The final CDR3 position lacks the conserved phenylalanine or tryptophan, pointing to a likely read error. The chain links TRBV3-1 to TRBJ1-1; no definite D call. The V and J ends lost 4 bases and 1 base respectively, with 13 bases between them. This CDR3 comprises 15 residues. Germline-derived CDR1 and CDR2 are LGHDT and YNNKEL (reference sequence). The CDR3 region has the DNA TGTGCCAGCAGCCCCTACAGTCGGGGGAACACTGAAGCTTTCCTT. Its translation is CASSPYSRGNTEAFL.

The chain links TRBV15 to TRBJ1-6; 12 bases are shared with TRBD1. Germline V gives CDR1 LNHNV, CDR2 YYDKDF (reference sequence). This CDR3 contains 16 residues. The V segment lost 3 bases and the J segment 9 bases; nucleotides outside the gene matches: 6. As DNA, the CDR3 is TGTGCCACCAGCAGGAAGGGACAGGGGGCTAGTTCACCCCTCCACTTT. Translated, it gives CATSRKGQGASSPLHF.

The table lists this clonotype with many counts. V gene TRBV6-1 combines with J gene TRBJ2-1; 7 bases line up with TRBD2. The length of the CDR3 is 17 residues. Per the germline V gene, CDR1 is MNHNS and CDR2 is SASEGT. The V and J ends lost 5 bases and 2 bases, in that order; junction bases with no gene match: 12. The CDR3 spells CASSPIGLVGPYNEQFF. The CDR3 DNA reads as TGTGCCAGCAGTCCAATTGGACTAGTAGGGCCCTACAATGAGCAGTTCTTC.

The rearrangement joins TRBV7-6 to TRBJ1-2, with D possibly TRBD1 on 6 matching bases. Between the trimmed V and J ends, which lost 4 bases and 3 bases, there was a span of 12 bases. Germline V gives CDR1 SGHVS, CDR2 FNYEAQ. There are 14 residues in the CDR3. CDR3 sequence: CASSWGSGDYGYTF. As DNA, the CDR3 is TGTGCCAGCAGCTGGGGGTCAGGGGACTATGGCTACACCTTC.